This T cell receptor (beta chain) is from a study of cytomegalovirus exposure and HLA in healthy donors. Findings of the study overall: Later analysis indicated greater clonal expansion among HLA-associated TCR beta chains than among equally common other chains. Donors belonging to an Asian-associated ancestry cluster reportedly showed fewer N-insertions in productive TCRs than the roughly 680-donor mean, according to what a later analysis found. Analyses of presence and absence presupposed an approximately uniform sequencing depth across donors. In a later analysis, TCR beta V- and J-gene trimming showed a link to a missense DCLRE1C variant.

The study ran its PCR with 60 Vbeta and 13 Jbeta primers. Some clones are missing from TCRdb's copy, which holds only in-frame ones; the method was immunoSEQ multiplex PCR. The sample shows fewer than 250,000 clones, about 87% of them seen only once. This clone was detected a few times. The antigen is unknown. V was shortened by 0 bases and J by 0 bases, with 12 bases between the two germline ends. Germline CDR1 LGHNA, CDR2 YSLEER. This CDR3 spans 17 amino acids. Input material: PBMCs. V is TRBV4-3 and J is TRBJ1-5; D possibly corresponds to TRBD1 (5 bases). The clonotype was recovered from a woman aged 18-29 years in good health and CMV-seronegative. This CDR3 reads CASSQEGGRDSNQPQHF. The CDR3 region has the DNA TGCGCCAGCAGCCAAGAAGGTGGCAGGGATAGCAATCAGCCCCAGCATTTT.